The present TCR beta chain was sequenced within a study of post-analysis software for immune sequencing data. Turning to the study itself: The patients showed relapsing-remitting, secondary progressive and progressive-relapsing multiple sclerosis courses. Whole-study results and caveats: About five TRBV segments, including TRBV5-6, TRBV5-1 and TRBV20-1, were more frequent in patients than controls. Multiple sclerosis patients showed significantly lower normalized Chao1 diversity than controls did.

The table lists this clonotype with a few counts. Antigen unknown. Unique molecular identifiers had been added to the TCR beta cDNA libraries. Input amounts of roughly 0.85 to 10 million T cells were used. These gave about 500,000 cDNA molecules, so each molecule approximated one T cell. In TCRdb, the PCR reads were re-called with MiXCR into one record per CDR3 protein. The sample lists approximately 690,000 distinct CDR3 sequences; roughly three fifths were seen once. CDR3 size: 12 residues. Germline assignment: CDR1 SGHDT and CDR2 YYEEEE. Trimming took off 3 bases at V and 11 bases at J, with 13 bases between the two ends.

The source material was blood. This TCR was sampled from a girl aged 2 to 10 with multiple sclerosis. The V gene is TRBV5-6, the J gene TRBJ2-3, with D hard to call. The CDR3: CASSSKTRKQYF. CDR3 coding DNA: TGTGCCAGCAGCTCAAAGACTCGTAAGCAGTATTTT.